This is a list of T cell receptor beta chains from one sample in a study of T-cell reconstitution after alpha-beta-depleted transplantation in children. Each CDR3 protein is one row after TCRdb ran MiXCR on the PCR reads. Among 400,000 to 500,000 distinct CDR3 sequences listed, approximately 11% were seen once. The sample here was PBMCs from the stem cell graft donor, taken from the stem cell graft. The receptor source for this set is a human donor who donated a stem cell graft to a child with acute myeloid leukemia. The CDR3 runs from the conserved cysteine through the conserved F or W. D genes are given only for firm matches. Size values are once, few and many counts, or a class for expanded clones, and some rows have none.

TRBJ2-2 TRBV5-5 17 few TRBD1 CASSPGQGARWTGELFF TGTGCCAGCAGCCCGGGACAGGGGGCCCGATGGACCGGGGAGCTGTTTTTT
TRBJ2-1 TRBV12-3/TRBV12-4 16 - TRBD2 CASSLLLAGALPEQFF TGTGCCAGCAGTTTGTTGCTAGCGGGGGCCCTCCCTGAGCAGTTCTTC
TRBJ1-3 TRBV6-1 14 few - CASRPPGTGNTIYF TGTGCCAGCAGGCCCCCGGGGACTGGAAACACCATATATTTT
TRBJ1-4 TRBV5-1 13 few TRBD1 CASSGSGGEKLFF TGCGCCAGCAGTGGCTCAGGGGGTGAAAAACTGTTTTTT
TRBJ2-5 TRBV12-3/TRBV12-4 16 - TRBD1 CASSDTGGASRGTQYF TGTGCCAGCAGTGACACAGGGGGCGCATCAAGGGGGACCCAGTACTTC
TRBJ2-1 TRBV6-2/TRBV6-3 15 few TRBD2 CATLISGSSYNEQFF TGTGCCACGCTGATTAGCGGGAGTTCCTACAATGAGCAGTTCTTC
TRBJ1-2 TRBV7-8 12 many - CASSLTEGGYTF TGTGCCAGCAGCTTAACAGAGGGTGGCTACACCTTC
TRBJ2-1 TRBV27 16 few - CASTLAPGRSYNEQFF TGTGCCAGCACCCTAGCGCCTGGACGGTCCTACAATGAGCAGTTCTTC
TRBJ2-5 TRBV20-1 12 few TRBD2 CSADAGGETQYF TGCAGTGCCGACGCGGGGGGAGAGACCCAGTACTTC
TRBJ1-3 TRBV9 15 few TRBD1 CASSGRDRAGNTIYF TGTGCCAGCAGCGGACGGGACAGGGCTGGAAACACCATATATTTT
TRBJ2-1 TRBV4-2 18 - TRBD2 CASSQDTTTSGANNEQFF TGTGCCAGCAGCCAAGATACCACCACTAGCGGGGCCAACAATGAGCAGTTCTTC
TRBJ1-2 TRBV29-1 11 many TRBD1 CSAGQGGGYTF TGCAGCGCCGGACAGGGTGGCGGGTACACCTTC
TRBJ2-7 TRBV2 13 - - CASSEDWGNEQYF TGTGCCAGCAGTGAAGATTGGGGAAACGAGCAGTACTTC
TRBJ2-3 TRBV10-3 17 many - CAISEGLAGQLTDTQYF TGTGCCATCAGTGAGGGCTTAGCAGGGCAACTCACAGATACGCAGTATTTT
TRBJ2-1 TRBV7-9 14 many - CASSGQGTYNEQFF TGTGCCAGCAGCGGGCAGGGCACCTACAATGAGCAGTTCTTC
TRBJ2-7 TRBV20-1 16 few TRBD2 CSAPPRLAGGPHEQYF TGCAGTGCCCCTCCCAGACTAGCGGGAGGGCCCCACGAGCAGTACTTC
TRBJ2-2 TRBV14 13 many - CASSQPVTGELFF TGTGCCAGCAGCCAACCAGTGACCGGGGAGCTGTTTTTT
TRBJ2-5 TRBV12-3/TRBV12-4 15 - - CASSSRGIGRETQYF TGTGCCAGCAGTTCTCGGGGGATAGGGAGAGAGACCCAGTACTTC
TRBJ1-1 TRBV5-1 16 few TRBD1 CASSLAGTGANTEAFF TGCGCCAGCAGCTTGGCCGGGACAGGGGCGAACACTGAAGCTTTCTTT
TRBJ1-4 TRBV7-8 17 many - CASSLASGMRGREKLFF TGTGCCAGCAGCTTAGCATCAGGGATGCGCGGTAGGGAAAAACTGTTTTTT
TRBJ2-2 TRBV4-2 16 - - CASSQDVGGPTGELFF TGTGCCAGCAGCCAAGACGTGGGAGGACCCACCGGGGAGCTGTTTTTT
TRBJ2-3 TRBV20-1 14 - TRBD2 CSAGGLAAADTQYF TGCAGTGCTGGGGGACTAGCGGCGGCAGATACGCAGTATTTT
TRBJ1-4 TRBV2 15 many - CASSEQGSWGEKLFF TGTGCCAGCAGTGAGCAGGGCTCCTGGGGTGAAAAACTGTTTTTT
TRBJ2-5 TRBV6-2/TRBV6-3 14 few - CASTQGLAEETQYF TGTGCCAGCACCCAGGGGCTAGCGGAAGAGACCCAGTACTTC
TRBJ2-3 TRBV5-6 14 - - CASSLTASTDTQYF TGTGCCAGCAGCTTGACAGCCTCCACAGATACGCAGTATTTT
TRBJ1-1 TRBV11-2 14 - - CASSLGDGGTEAFF TGTGCCAGCAGCTTAGGGGACGGGGGCACTGAAGCTTTCTTT
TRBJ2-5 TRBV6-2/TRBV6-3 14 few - CASSYSGGLETQYF TGTGCCAGCAGTTACTCAGGGGGGCTCGAGACCCAGTACTTC
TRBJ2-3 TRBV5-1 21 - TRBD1 CASSFVRDRADSAAHADTQYF TGCGCCAGCAGCTTCGTCCGGGACAGGGCGGACTCGGCCGCACACGCAGATACGCAGTATTTT
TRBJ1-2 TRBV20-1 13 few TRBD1 CSARWTGLGGYTF TGCAGTGCTAGATGGACAGGGTTGGGTGGCTACACCTTC
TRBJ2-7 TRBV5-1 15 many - CASSFAQGFTYEQYF TGCGCCAGCAGCTTTGCCCAGGGGTTTACGTACGAGCAGTACTTC
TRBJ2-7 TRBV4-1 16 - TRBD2 CASSQVGGVGAYEQYF TGCGCCAGCAGCCAAGTGGGAGGGGTCGGCGCCTACGAGCAGTACTTC
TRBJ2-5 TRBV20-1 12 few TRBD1 CSATTGEETQYF TGCAGTGCTACAACAGGGGAAGAGACCCAGTACTTC
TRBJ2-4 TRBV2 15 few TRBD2 CASSPLAGGGSIQYF TGTGCCAGCAGTCCGTTGGCGGGGGGTGGAAGCATTCAGTACTTC
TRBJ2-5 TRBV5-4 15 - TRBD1 CASSSPRDRGETQYF TGTGCCAGCAGCTCGCCCCGGGACAGGGGGGAGACCCAGTACTTC
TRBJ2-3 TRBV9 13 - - CASSVGEGATQYF TGTGCCAGCAGCGTAGGCGAAGGTGCCACGCAGTATTTT
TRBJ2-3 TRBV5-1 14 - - CASSLLRGTDTQYF TGCGCCAGCAGCTTGTTGCGGGGCACAGATACGCAGTATTTT
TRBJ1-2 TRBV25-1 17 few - CASSEYFALGPDYGYTF TGTGCCAGCAGTGAATATTTCGCGCTAGGACCGGACTATGGCTACACCTTC
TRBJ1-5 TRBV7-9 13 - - CASSPRPDQPQHF TGTGCCAGCAGCCCTAGACCGGATCAGCCCCAGCATTTT
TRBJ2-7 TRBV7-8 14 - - CASSLEVAIHEQYF TGTGCCAGCAGCTTAGAAGTGGCCATCCACGAGCAGTACTTC
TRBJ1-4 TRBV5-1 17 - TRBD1 CASSVGTGHATNEKLFF TGCGCCAGCAGCGTCGGGACAGGGCATGCAACTAATGAAAAACTGTTTTTT
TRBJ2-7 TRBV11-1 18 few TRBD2 CASSPQPRLAGGPGEQYF TGTGCCAGCAGCCCGCAACCGAGACTAGCGGGAGGGCCGGGCGAGCAGTACTTC
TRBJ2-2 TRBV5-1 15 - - CASTPGTPNTGELFF TGCGCCAGCACCCCCGGGACACCGAACACCGGGGAGCTGTTTTTT
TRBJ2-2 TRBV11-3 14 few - CASSLDEYTGELFF TGTGCCAGCAGCTTAGATGAGTACACCGGGGAGCTGTTTTTT
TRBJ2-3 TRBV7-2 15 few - CASSFDGGQTDTQYF TGTGCCAGCAGCTTTGACGGGGGCCAGACAGATACGCAGTATTTT
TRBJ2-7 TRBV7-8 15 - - CASSPNTVSSYEQYF TGTGCCAGCAGCCCCAATACAGTGAGCTCCTACGAGCAGTACTTC
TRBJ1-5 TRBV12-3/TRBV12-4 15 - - CASSLGDGGNQPQHF TGTGCCAGCAGTCTCGGGGACGGGGGAAATCAGCCCCAGCATTTT
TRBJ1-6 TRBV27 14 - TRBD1 CASTFGTGNSPLHF TGTGCCAGCACTTTCGGGACAGGGAATTCACCCCTCCACTTT
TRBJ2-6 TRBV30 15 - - CAWRNLGAGANVLTF TGTGCCTGGAGGAATTTGGGGGCTGGGGCCAACGTCCTGACTTTC
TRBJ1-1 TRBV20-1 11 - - CSAARGGEAFF TGCAGTGCTGCCCGAGGGGGGGAAGCTTTCTTT
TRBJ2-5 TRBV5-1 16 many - CASSLAQTGWQETQYF TGCGCCAGCAGCTTGGCCCAAACAGGGTGGCAAGAGACCCAGTACTTC
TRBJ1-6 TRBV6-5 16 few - CASSYTLRQGGSPLHF TGTGCCAGCAGTTACACCTTGCGGCAGGGAGGTTCACCCCTCCACTTT
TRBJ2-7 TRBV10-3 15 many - CAISGSLGGTYEQYF TGTGCCATCAGTGGATCCCTGGGCGGAACCTACGAGCAGTACTTC
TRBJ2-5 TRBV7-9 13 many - CASSLGESGTQYF TGTGCCAGCAGCTTAGGAGAGTCTGGGACCCAGTACTTC
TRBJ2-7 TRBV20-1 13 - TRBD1 CSASGGRYYEQYF TGCAGTGCCTCAGGGGGCAGGTACTACGAGCAGTACTTC
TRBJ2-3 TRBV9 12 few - CASNRGGYTQYF TGTGCCAGCAACCGAGGGGGATATACGCAGTATTTT